This TCR beta chain was documented in a study of CD8+ T cells in alopecia areata. Points from the study as a whole: Especially in alopecia totalis/universalis, lesional scalp showed greater clonality than normal scalp did. Many expanded lesional clones persisted in scalp and blood during tofacitinib treatment. Scalp clonality, along with expanded CD8+ clones among the top 100, was significantly decreased by tofacitinib.

Extracted from the samples, RNA was reverse transcribed into cDNA to serve as the sequencing template. Here immunoSEQ multiplex PCR was the method, and the copy in TCRdb shows in-frame clones only, minus some. In the table there are over 95,000 clones, roughly three fifths of which are singletons. Worth noting for this clone: Its antigen is as yet unknown.

The V end was cut by 4 bases, the J end by 4 bases, with 10 bases between. Looked up from germline, CDR1 is MNHEY and CDR2 is SVGAGI. The CDR3 has 13 amino acids. Treatment noted: oral pan-JAK inhibitor, 5-10 mg twice daily. PBMC-derived CD4+ and CD8+ T cells were sorted. The source was CD4+ T cells sorted from blood, collected at week 24, from a patient treated with tofacitinib. This sequence joins TRBV6-5 and TRBJ1-2; D perhaps matches TRBD1 (5 bases). The TCR comes from a human donor with alopecia areata. CDR3 DNA sequence: TGTGCCAGCAGTTTGACAGTTTTCTATGGCTACACCTTC. Translated, it gives CASSLTVFYGYTF.